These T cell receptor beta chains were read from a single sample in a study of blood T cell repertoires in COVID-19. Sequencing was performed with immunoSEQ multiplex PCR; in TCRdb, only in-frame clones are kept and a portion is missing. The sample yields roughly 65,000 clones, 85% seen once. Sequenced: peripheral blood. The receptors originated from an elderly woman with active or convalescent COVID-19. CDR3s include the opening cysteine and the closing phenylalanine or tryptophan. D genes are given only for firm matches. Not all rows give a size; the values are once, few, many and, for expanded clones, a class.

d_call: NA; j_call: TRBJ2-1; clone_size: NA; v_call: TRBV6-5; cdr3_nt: TGTGCCAGCAGCGGGAACAATGAGCAGTTCTTC; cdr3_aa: CASSGNNEQFF
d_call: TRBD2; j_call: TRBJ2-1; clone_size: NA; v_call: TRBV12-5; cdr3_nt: TGTGCTAGTGCCAAGAGCGGGGTCAATGAGCAGTTCTTC; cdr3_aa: CASAKSGVNEQFF
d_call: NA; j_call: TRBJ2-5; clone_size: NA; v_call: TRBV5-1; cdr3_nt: TGCGCCAGCAGCTCAGGATCGACAGCATACCAAGAGACCCAGTACTTC; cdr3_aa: CASSSGSTAYQETQYF
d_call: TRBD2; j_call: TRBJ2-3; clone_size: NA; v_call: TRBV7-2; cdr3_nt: TGTGCCAGCAGCTGGTTGACTAGCGGGGGGGATACGCAGTATTTT; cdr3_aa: CASSWLTSGGDTQYF
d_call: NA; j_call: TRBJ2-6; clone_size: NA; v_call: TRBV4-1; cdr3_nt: TGCGCCAGCAGCCAAGAGTTCCTGTGGGCCAACGTCCTGACTTTC; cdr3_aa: CASSQEFLWANVLTF
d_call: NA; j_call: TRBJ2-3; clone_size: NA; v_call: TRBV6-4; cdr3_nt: TGTGCCAGCAGCGTCGGGAGCACAGATACGCAGTATTTT; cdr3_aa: CASSVGSTDTQYF
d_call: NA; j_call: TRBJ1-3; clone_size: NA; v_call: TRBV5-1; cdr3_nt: TGCGCCAGCTCCTTGGGGGGCGCCTCTGGAAACACCATATATTTT; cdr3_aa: CASSLGGASGNTIYF
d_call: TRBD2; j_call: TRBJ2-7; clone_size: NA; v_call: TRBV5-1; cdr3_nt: TGCGCCAGCAGCGTCTCACCGGGGGGTCGCGACGAGCAGTACTTC; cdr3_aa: CASSVSPGGRDEQYF
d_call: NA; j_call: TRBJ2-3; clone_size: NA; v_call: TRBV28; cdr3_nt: TGTGCCAGCAGTTTGCCCCAGGGGACAGATACGCAGTATTTT; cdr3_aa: CASSLPQGTDTQYF
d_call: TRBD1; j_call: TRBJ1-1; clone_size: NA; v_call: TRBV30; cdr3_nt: TGTGCCTGGAGTGTCCCTACCCCGGGGGCAGGGGGGTCTGAAGCTTTCTTT; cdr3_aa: CAWSVPTPGAGGSEAFF
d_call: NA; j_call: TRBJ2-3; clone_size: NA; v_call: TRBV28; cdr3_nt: TGTGCCAGCAGTCACTCACGCAGGTATAGCACAGATACGCAGTATTTT; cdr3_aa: CASSHSRRYSTDTQYF
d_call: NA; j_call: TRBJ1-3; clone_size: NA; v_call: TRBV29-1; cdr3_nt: TGCAGCGTTGACGGTACAGGAGACTCTGGAAACACCATATATTTT; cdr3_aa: CSVDGTGDSGNTIYF
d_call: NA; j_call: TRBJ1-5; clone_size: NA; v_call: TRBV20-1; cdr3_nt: TGCAGTGCTAGTCGGAGACTTAGCAATCAGCCCCAGCATTTT; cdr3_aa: CSASRRLSNQPQHF
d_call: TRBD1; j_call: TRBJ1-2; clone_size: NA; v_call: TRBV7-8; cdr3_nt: TGTGCCAGCAGTCCAACCCGGCACCTTAGGACAGGGGCGAATAACTATGGCTACACCTTC; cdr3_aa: CASSPTRHLRTGANNYGYTF
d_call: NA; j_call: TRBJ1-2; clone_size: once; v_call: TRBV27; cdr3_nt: TGTGCCAGCAGTACAGGGAACTATGGCTACACCTTC; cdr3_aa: CASSTGNYGYTF
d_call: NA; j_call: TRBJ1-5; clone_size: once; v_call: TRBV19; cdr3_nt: TGTGCCAGTAGTCCTCTGGGGCCGAATCAGCCCCAGCATTTT; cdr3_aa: CASSPLGPNQPQHF
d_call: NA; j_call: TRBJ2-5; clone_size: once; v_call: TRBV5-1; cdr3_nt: TGCGCCAGCAGACCTGGGCTAGAGACCCAGTACTTC; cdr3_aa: CASRPGLETQYF
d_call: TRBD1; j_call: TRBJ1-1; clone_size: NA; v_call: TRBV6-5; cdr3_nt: TGTGCCAGCAGTTCGCCCACAGGGGGATACACTGAAGCTTTCTTT; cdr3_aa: CASSSPTGGYTEAFF
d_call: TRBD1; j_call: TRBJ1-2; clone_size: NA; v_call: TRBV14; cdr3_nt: TGTGCCAGCAGCCTCCTGGACAGGGCTCATGGCTACACCTTC; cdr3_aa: CASSLLDRAHGYTF
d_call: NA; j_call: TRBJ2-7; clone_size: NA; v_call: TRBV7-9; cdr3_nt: TGTGCCAGCAGCCTCGCCCGGACAAGGGCCGAGCAGTACTTC; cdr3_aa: CASSLARTRAEQYF
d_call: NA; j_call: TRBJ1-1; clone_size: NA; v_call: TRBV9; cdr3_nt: TGTGCCAGCAGCGTCTCCACACAGACTGAAGCTTTCTTT; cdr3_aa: CASSVSTQTEAFF
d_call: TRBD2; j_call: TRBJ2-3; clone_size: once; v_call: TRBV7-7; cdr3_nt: TGTGCCAGCAGCTTAGGCGGGGGAACCACAGATACGCAGTATTTT; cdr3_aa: CASSLGGGTTDTQYF
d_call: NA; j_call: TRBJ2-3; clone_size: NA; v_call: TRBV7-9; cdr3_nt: TGTGCCAGCAGCGAACGCGGCGGGGCTATAGCAGATACGCAGTATTTT; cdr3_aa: CASSERGGAIADTQYF
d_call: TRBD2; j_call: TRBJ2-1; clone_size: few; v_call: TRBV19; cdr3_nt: TGTGCCAGTAGTAAACAGACTAGCGGGGGGGGTTTCTACAATGAGCAGTTCTTC; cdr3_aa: CASSKQTSGGGFYNEQFF
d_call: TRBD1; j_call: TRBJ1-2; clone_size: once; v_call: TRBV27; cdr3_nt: TGTGCCAGCAGTTCAACGAGGACAGGGAACGGCTACACCTTC; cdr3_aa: CASSSTRTGNGYTF
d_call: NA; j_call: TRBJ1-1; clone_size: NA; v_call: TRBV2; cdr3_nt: TGTGCCAGCAGTGAAGGGTTAAATGGACAGTCCTCTGAAGCTTTCTTT; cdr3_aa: CASSEGLNGQSSEAFF
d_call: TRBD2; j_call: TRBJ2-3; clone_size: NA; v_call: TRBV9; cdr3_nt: TGTGCCAGCAGCGTGAGGACCGGGGGGGGCACAGATACGCAGTATTTT; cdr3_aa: CASSVRTGGGTDTQYF
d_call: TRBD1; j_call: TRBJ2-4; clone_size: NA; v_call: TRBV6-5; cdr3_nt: TGTGCCAGCAGCAAGGGACAGGGGCTAAACATTCAGTACTTC; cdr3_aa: CASSKGQGLNIQYF
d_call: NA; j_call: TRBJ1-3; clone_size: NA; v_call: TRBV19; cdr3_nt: TGTGCCAGTAGTACTTGGGGCTATGGAAACACCATATATTTT; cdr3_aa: CASSTWGYGNTIYF
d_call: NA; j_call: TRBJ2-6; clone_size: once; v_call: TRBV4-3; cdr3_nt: TGCGCCAGCAGCCAAGTTTTCGGTTCGGTTACAGCTCTCTCTGGGGCCAACGTCCTGACTTTC; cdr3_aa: CASSQVFGSVTALSGANVLTF
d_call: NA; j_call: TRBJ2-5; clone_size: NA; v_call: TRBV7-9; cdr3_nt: TGTGCCAGCAGCCCCCTCGCGGCGAGTGAGACCCAGTACTTC; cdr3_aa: CASSPLAASETQYF
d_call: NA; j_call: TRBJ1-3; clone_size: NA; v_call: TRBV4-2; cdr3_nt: TGTGCCAGCAGCCACCGCAACAGGGCGTCTGGAAACACCATATATTTT; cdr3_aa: CASSHRNRASGNTIYF
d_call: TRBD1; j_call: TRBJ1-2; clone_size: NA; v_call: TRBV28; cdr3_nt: TGTGCCAGCAGTTTGGACAGGGCTGCTCTATATGGCTACACCTTC; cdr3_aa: CASSLDRAALYGYTF